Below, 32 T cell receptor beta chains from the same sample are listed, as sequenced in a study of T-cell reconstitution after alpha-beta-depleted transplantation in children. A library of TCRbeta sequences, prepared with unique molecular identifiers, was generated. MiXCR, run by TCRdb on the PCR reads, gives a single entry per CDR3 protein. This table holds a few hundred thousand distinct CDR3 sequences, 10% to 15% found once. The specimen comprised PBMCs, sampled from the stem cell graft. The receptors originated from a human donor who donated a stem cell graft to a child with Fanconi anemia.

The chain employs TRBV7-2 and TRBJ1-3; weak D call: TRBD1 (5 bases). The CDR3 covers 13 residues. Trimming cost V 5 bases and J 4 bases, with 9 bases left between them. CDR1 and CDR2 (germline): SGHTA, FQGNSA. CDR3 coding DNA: TGTGCCAGCAGCCTATGGACAGGAAACACCATATATTTT. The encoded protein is CASSLWTGNTIYF. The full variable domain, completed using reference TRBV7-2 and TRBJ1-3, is GAGVSQSPSNKVTEKGKDVELRCDPISGHTALYWYRQSLGQGLEFLIYFQGNSAPDKSGLPSDRFSAERTGGSVSTLTIQRTQQEDSAVYLCASSLWTGNTIYFGEGSWLTVV.

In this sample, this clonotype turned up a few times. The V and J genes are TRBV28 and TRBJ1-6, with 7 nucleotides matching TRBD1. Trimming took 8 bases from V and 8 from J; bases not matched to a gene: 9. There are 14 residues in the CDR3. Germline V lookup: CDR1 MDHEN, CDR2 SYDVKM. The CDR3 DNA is TGTGCCAGCGGAGCCGGGACAGCCTATTCACCCCTCCACTTT. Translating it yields CASGAGTAYSPLHF. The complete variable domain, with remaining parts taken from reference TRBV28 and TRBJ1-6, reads DVKVTQSSRYLVKRTGEKVFLECVQDMDHENMFWYRQDPGLGLRLIYFSYDVKMKEKGDIPEGYSVSREKKERFSLILESASTNQTSMYLCASGAGTAYSPLHFGNGTRLTVT.

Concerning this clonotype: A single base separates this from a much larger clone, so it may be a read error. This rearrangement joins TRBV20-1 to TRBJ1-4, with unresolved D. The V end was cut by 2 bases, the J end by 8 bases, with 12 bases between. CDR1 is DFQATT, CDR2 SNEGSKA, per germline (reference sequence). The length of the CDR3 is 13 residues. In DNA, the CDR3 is TGCAGTGCTAGAACCGGGGATCGAGAAAAACTGTTTTTT. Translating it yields CSARTGDREKLFF.

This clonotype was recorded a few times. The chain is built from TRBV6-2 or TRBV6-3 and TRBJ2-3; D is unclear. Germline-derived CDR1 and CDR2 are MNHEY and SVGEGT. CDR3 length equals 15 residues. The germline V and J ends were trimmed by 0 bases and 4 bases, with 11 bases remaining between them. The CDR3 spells CASSYSSRGADTQYF. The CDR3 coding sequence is TGTGCCAGCAGTTACTCGTCACGTGGGGCAGATACGCAGTATTTT.

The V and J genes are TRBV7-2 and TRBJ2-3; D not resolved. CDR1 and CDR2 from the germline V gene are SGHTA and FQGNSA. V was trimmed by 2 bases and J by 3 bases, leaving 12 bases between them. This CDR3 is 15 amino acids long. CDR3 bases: TGTGCCAGCAGCTTATGGACCATGGGAACAGATACGCAGTATTTT. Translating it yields CASSLWTMGTDTQYF.

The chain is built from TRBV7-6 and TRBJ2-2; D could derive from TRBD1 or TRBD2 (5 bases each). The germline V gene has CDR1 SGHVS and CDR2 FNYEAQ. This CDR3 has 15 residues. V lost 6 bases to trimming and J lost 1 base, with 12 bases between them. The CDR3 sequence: CASSPWGKNTGELFF. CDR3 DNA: TGTGCCAGCAGTCCATGGGGGAAGAACACCGGGGAGCTGTTTTTT.

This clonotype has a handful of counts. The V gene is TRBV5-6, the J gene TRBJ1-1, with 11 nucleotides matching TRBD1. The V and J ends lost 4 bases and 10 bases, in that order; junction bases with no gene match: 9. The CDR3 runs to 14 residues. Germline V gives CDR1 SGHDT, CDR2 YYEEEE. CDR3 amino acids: CASSARTGGDAAFF. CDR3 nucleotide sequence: TGTGCCAGCAGCGCCCGGACAGGGGGCGATGCAGCTTTCTTT.

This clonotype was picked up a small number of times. The CDR3 is CASSETGSSPLHF. In nucleotides, the CDR3 is TGTGCCAGCAGTGAAACAGGGAGTTCACCCCTCCACTTT. V gene TRBV25-1 combines with J gene TRBJ1-6; a possible D gene is TRBD1 (6 bases). Germline lookup yields CDR1 MGHDK and CDR2 SYGVNS. CDR3 length: 13 residues. V dropped 2 bases and J dropped 9 bases, with 8 bases sitting between them.

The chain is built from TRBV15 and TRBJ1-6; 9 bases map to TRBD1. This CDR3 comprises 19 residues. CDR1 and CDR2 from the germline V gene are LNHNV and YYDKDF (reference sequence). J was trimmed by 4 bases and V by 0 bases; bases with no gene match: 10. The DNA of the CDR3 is TGTGCCACCAGCAGAGATCACCCGGACAGGGGCGATTATAATTCACCCCTCCACTTT. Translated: CATSRDHPDRGDYNSPLHF. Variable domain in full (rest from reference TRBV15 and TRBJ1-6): DAMVIQNPRYQVTQFGKPVTLSCSQTLNHNVMYWYQQKSSQAPKLLFHYYDKDFNNEADTPDNFQSRRPNTSFCFLDIRSPGLGDTAMYLCATSRDHPDRGDYNSPLHFGNGTRLTVT.

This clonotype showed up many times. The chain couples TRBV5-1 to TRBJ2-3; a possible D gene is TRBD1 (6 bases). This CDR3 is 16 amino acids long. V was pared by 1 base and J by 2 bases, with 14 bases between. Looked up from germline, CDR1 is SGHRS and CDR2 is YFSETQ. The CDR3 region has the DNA TGCGCCAGCAGCTTGTTTGGACAGTGGGACACAGATACGCAGTATTTT. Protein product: CASSLFGQWDTDTQYF. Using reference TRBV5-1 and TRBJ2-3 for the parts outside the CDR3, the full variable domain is KAGVTQTPRYLIKTRGQQVTLSCSPISGHRSVSWYQQTPGQGLQFLFEYFSETQRNKGNFPGRFSGRQFSNSRSEMNVSTLELGDSALYLCASSLFGQWDTDTQYFGPGTRLTVL.

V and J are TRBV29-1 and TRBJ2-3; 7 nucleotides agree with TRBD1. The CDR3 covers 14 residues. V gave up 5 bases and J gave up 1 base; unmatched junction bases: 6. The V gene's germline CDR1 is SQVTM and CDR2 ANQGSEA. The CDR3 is CSVSRQGGTDTQYF. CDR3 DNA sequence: TGCAGCGTTTCCAGACAGGGCGGCACAGATACGCAGTATTTT.

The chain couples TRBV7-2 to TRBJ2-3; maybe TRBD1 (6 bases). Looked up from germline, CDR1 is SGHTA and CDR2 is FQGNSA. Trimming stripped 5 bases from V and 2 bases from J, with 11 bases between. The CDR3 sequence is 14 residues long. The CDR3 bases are TGTGCCAGCAGCCCGGACAGTCCCACAGATACGCAGTATTTT. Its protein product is CASSPDSPTDTQYF.

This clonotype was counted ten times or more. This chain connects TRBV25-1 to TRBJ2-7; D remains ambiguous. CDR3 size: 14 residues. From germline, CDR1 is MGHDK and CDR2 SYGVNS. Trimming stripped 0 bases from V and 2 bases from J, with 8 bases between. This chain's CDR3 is CASSEYRWTYEQYF. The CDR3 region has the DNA TGTGCCAGCAGTGAATATAGGTGGACCTACGAGCAGTACTTC.

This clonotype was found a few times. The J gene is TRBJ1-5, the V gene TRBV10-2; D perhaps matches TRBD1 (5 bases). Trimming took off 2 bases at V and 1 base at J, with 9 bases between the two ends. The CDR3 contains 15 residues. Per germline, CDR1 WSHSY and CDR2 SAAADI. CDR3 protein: CASSERGGSNQPQHF. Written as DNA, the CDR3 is TGCGCCAGCAGTGAGAGGGGTGGGAGCAATCAGCCCCAGCATTTT.

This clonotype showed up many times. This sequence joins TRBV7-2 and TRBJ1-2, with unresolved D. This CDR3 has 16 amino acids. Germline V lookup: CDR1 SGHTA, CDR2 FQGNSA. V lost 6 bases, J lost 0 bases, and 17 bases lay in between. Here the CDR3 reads CASSPSRQTSNYGYTF. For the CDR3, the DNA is TGTGCCAGCAGTCCTAGTAGGCAGACTTCTAACTATGGCTACACCTTC.

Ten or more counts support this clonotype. CDR3: CASSQEEGTEAFF. The CDR3 DNA follows: TGCGCCAGCAGCCAAGAAGAAGGCACTGAAGCTTTCTTT. The chain carries TRBV4-3 and TRBJ1-1, with no clear D. This CDR3 has 13 residues. Per the germline V gene, CDR1 is LGHNA and CDR2 is YSLEER. Deletions cut 0 bases from V and 4 bases from J, with 6 bases between.

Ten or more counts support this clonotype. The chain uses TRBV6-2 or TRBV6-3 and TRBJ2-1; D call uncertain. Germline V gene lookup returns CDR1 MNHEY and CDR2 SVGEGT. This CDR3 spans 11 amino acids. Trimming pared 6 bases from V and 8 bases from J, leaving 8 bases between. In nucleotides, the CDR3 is TGTGCCAGCAGCCCCCTATATGAGCAGTTCTTC. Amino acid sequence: CASSPLYEQFF.

CDR3 residues: CASSLGEGKNTEAFF. The CDR3 bases are TGTGCCAGCAGCCTGGGGGAGGGGAAGAACACTGAAGCTTTCTTT. This chain links TRBV9 with TRBJ1-1, with D perhaps TRBD1 (5 bases). The CDR3 covers 15 residues. With 4 bases removed from V and 1 base from J, the gap between germline ends came to 14 bases. Per germline, CDR1 SGDLS and CDR2 YYNGEE.

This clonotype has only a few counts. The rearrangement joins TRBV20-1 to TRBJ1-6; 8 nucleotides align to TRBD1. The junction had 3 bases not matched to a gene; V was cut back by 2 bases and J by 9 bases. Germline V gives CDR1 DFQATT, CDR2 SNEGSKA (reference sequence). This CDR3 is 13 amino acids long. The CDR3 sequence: CSARYDRGSPLHF. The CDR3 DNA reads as TGCAGTGCTAGATATGACAGGGGTTCACCCCTCCACTTT.

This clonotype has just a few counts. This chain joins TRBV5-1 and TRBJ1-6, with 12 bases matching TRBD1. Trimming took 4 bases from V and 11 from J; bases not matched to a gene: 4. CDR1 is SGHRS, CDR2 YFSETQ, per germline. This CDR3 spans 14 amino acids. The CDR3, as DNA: TGCGCCAGCAGCACGGGACAGGGGGCTCCACCCCTCCACTTT. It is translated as CASSTGQGAPPLHF.

The DNA for the CDR3 is TGCGCCAGCAGCCCGGTTCCAGGCGGTAACAATGAGCAGTTCTTC. Translated: CASSPVPGGNNEQFF. The J gene is TRBJ2-1, the V gene TRBV5-1; no firm D call. CDR1 and CDR2 (germline): SGHRS, YFSETQ. V was shortened by 4 bases and J by 5 bases, with 16 bases between the two germline ends. This CDR3 has 15 residues. The variable domain in full, with the rest retrieved from reference TRBV5-1 and TRBJ2-1, is KAGVTQTPRYLIKTRGQQVTLSCSPISGHRSVSWYQQTPGQGLQFLFEYFSETQRNKGNFPGRFSGRQFSNSRSEMNVSTLELGDSALYLCASSPVPGGNNEQFFGPGTRLTVL.

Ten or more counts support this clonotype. DNA for the CDR3: TGTGCCAGCAGCCCCAGGACGGGAGGGGCAACTGAAGCTTTCTTT. It encodes CASSPRTGGATEAFF. The rearrangement links TRBV5-4 to TRBJ1-1; possible D gene TRBD1, 5 bases. V was shortened by 4 bases and J by 5 bases, with 18 bases between the two germline ends. Germline values: CDR1 SGHNT, CDR2 YYREEE (reference sequence). The CDR3 is 15 amino acids. Supplemented by reference TRBV5-4 and TRBJ1-1, the full variable domain reads ETGVTQSPTHLIKTRGQQVTLRCSSQSGHNTVSWYQQALGQGPQFIFQYYREEENGRGNFPPRFSGLQFPNYSSELNVNALELDDSALYLCASSPRTGGATEAFFGQGTRLTVV.

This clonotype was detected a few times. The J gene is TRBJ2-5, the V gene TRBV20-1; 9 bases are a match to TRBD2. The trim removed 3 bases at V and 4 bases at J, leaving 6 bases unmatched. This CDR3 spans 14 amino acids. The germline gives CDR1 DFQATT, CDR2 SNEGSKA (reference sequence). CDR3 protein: CSASQRGARETQYF. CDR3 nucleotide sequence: TGCAGTGCTAGCCAGCGGGGGGCCCGAGAGACCCAGTACTTC.

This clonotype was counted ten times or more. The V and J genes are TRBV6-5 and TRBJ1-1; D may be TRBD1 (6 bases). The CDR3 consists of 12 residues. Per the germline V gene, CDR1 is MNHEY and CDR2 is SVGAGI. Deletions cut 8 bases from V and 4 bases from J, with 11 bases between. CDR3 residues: CASGEGGTEAFF. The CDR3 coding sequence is TGTGCCAGCGGGGAAGGGGGCACTGAAGCTTTCTTT.

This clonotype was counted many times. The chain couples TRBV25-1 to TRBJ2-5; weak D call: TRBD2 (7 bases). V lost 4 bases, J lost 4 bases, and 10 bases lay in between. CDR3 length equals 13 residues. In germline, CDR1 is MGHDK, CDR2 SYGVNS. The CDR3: CASSAGGAETQYF. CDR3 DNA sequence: TGTGCCAGCAGTGCTGGGGGGGCAGAGACCCAGTACTTC.

Here the CDR3 reads CATSARPGLAGESTDTQYF. The CDR3 nucleotides are TGTGCCACCAGTGCCCGACCGGGACTAGCGGGGGAGAGCACAGATACGCAGTATTTT. V usage is TRBV24-1 and J usage is TRBJ2-3; TRBD2 matches 14 bases. V lost 5 bases to trimming and J lost 0 bases; unmatched junction nucleotides: 9. Germline CDR1 is KGHDR and CDR2 is SFDVKD. CDR3 length: 19 residues.

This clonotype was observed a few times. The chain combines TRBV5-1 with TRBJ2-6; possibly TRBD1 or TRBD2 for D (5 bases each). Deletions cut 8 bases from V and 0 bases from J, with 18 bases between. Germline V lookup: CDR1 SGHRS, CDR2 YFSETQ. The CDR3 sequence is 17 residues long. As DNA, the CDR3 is TGCGCCAGTACACCCGGGACGGGCTCCTCTGGGGCCAACGTCCTGACTTTC. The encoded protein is CASTPGTGSSGANVLTF.

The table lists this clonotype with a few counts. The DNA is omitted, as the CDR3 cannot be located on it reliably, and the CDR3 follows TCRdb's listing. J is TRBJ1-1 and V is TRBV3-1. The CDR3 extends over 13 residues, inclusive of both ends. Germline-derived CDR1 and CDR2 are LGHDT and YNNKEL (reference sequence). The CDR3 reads CASSQDLGTGAFF.

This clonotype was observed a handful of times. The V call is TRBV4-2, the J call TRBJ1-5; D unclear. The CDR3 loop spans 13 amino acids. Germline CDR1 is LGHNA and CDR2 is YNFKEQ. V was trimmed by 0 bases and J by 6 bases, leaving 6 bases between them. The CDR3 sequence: CASSQERSQPQHF. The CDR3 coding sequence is TGTGCCAGCAGCCAAGAAAGGAGTCAGCCCCAGCATTTT.

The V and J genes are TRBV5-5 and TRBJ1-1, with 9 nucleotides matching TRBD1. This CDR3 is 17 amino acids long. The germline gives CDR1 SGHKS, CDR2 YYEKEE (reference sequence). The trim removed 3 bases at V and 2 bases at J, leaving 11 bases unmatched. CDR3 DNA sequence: TGTGCCAGCAGCTCCGGGACAGGGAGAGGGGAAAACACTGAAGCTTTCTTT. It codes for CASSSGTGRGENTEAFF.

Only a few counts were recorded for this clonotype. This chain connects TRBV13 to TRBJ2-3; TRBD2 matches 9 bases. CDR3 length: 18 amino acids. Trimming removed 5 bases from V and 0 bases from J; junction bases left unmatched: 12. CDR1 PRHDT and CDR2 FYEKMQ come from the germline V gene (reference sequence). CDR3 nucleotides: TGTGCCAGCAGCCCCGCGAGCGGGGGGAGTGCTAGCACAGATACGCAGTATTTT. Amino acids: CASSPASGGSASTDTQYF.

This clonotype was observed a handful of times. CDR3 coding DNA: TGTGCCAGCAGCTTAGAGTTGGTATACACCATATATTTT. Amino acid sequence: CASSLELVYTIYF. The V call is TRBV11-2, the J call TRBJ1-3; D is ambiguous. Germline values: CDR1 SGHAT, CDR2 FQNNGV. The ends were cut back, 0 bases at V and 8 bases at J, with 8 bases in the middle. The CDR3 loop spans 13 amino acids.